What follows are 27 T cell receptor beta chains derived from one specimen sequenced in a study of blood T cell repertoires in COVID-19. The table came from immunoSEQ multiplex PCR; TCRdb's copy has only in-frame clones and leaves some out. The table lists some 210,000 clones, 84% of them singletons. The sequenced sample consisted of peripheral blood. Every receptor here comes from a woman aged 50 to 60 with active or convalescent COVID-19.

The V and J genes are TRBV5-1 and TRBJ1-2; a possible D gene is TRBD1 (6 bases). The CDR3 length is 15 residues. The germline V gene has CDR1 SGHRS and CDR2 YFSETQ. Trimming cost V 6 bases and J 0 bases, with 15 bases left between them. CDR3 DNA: TGCGCCAGCAACGGACAAGGGGGGGCTAACTATGGCTACACCTTC. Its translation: CASNGQGGANYGYTF.

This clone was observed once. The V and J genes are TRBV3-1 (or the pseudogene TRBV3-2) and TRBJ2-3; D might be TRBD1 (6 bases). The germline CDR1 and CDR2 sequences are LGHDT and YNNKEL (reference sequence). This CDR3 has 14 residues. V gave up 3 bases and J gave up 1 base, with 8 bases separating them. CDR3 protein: CASSQGAGTDTQYF. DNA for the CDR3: TGTGCCAGCAGCCAGGGGGCGGGCACAGATACGCAGTATTTT.

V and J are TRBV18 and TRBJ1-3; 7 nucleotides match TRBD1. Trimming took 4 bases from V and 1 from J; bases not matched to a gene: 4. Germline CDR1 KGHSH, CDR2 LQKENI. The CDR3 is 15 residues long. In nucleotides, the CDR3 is TGTGCCAGCTCACGGGACAGCAGTTCTGGAAACACCATATATTTT. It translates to CASSRDSSSGNTIYF.

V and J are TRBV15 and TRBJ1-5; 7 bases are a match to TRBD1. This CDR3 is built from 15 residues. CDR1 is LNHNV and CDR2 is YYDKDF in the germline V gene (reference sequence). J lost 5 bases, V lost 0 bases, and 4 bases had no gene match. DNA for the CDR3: TGTGCCACCAGCAGAGATGTCCAGGGGGATCAGCCCCAGCATTTT. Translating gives CATSRDVQGDQPQHF.

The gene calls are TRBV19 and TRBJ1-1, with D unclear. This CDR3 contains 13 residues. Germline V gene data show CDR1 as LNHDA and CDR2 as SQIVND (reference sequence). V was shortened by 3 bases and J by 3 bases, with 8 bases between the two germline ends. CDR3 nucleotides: TGTGCCAGTAGTATGAGGCAGTACACTGAAGCTTTCTTT. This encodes CASSMRQYTEAFF. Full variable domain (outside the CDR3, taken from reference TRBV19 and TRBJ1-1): DGGITQSPKYLFRKEGQNVTLSCEQNLNHDAMYWYRQDPGQGLRLIYYSQIVNDFQKGDIAEGYSVSREKKESFPLTVTSAQKNPTAFYLCASSMRQYTEAFFGQGTRLTVV.

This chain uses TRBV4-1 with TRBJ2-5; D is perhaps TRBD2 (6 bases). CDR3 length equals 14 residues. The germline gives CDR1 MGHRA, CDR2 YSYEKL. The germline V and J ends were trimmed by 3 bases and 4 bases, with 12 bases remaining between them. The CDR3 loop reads CASSHGSRRETQYF. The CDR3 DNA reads TGCGCCAGCAGCCACGGGAGTCGGCGAGAGACCCAGTACTTC.

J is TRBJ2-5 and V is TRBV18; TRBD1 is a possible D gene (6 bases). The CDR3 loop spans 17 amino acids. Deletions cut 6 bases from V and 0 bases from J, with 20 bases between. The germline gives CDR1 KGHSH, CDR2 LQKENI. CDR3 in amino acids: CASSPSGQTSYQETQYF. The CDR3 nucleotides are TGTGCCAGCTCGCCCAGCGGACAGACTTCGTACCAAGAGACCCAGTACTTC.

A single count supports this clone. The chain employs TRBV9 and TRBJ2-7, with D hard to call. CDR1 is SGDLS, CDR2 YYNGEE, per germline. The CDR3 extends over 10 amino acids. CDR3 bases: TGTGCTTCGCTAGCCTACGAGCAGTACTTC. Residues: CASLAYEQYF.

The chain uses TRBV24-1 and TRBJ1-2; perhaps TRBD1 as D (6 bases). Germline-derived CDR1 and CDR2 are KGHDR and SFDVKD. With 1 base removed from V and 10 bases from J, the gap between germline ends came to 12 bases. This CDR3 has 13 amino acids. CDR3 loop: CATSDFTGLVYTF. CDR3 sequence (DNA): TGTGCCACCAGTGATTTTACAGGGCTCGTCTACACCTTC.

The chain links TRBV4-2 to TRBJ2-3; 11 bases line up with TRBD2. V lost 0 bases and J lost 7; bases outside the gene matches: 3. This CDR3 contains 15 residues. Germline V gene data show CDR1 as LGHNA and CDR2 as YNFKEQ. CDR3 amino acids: CASSQEGTSGNTQYF. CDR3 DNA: TGTGCCAGCAGCCAAGAAGGGACTAGCGGAAATACGCAGTATTTT.

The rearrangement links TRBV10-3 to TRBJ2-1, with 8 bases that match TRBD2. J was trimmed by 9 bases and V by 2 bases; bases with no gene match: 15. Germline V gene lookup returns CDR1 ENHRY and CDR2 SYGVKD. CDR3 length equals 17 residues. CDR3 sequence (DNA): TGTGCCATCAGTGAGCCCCAGTTTTCCGCGGGAGGTGGTGAGCAGTTCTTC. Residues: CAISEPQFSAGGGEQFF.

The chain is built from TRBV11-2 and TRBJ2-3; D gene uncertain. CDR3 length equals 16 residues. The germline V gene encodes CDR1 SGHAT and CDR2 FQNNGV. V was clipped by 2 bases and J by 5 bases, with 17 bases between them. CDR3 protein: CASSLSPRSPGDTQYF. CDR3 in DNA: TGTGCCAGCAGCTTATCCCCCCGGTCCCCAGGAGATACGCAGTATTTT.

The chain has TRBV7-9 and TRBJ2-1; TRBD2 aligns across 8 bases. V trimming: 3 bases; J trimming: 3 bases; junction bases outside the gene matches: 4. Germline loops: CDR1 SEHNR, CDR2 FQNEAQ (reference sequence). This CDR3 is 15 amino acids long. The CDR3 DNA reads TGTGCCAGCAGCTTGGGGACTAGTGACTACAATGAGCAGTTCTTC. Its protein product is CASSLGTSDYNEQFF.

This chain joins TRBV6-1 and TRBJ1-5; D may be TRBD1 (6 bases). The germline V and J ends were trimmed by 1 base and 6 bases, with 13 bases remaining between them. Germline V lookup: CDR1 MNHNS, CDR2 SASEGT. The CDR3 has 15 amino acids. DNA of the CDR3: TGTGCCAGCAGTGAAGTCCCACAGGGTGGTCAGCCCCAGCATTTT. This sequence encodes CASSEVPQGGQPQHF.

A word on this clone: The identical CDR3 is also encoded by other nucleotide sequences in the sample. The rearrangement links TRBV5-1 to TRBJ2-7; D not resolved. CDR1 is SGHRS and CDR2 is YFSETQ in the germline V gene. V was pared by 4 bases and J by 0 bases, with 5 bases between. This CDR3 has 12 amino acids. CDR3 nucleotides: TGCGCCAGCAGCCTAAGCTCCTACGAGCAGTACTTC. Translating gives CASSLSSYEQYF.

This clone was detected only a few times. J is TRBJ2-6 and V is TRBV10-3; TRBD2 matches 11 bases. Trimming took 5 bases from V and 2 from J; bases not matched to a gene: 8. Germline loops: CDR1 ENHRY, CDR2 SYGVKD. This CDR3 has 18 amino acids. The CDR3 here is CAISSIAGGPAGANVLTF. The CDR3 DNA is TGTGCCATCAGTTCTATAGCGGGAGGGCCTGCTGGGGCCAACGTCCTGACTTTC.

The CDR3 region has the DNA TGTGCCAGCAGCTTAGGGTGGAGGTCCTACGAGCAGTACTTC. It specifies CASSLGWRSYEQYF. This chain links TRBV7-2 with TRBJ2-7; D is perhaps TRBD2 (5 bases). V gave up 1 base and J gave up 1 base, with 8 bases separating them. Germline V CDR1 and CDR2: SGHTA, FQGNSA. This CDR3 spans 14 amino acids.

DNA of the CDR3: TGTGCCAGCACCGCGGGGACAGGGGGGACCTATGGCTACACCTTC. Encoded protein: CASTAGTGGTYGYTF. The chain recombines TRBV19 with TRBJ1-2, with TRBD1 identical over 11 bases. V shed 9 bases and J 4 bases; nucleotides not matched to a gene: 10. This CDR3 region has 15 residues. Germline loops: CDR1 LNHDA, CDR2 SQIVND (reference sequence). The full variable domain, completed using reference TRBV19 and TRBJ1-2, is DGGITQSPKYLFRKEGQNVTLSCEQNLNHDAMYWYRQDPGQGLRLIYYSQIVNDFQKGDIAEGYSVSREKKESFPLTVTSAQKNPTAFYLCASTAGTGGTYGYTFGSGTRLTVV.

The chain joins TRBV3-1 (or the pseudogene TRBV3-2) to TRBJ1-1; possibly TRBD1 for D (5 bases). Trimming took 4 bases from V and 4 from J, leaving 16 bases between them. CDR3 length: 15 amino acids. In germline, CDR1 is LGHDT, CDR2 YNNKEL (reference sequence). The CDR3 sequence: CASSPPGRQGTEAFF. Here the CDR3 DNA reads TGTGCCAGCAGCCCCCCGGGTAGGCAGGGCACTGAAGCTTTCTTT.

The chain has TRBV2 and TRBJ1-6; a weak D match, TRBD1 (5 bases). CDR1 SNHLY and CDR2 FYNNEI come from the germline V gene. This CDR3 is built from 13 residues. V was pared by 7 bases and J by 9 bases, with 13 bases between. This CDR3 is CASTAGFGSPLHF. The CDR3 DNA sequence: TGTGCCAGCACGGCAGGGTTCGGTTCACCCCTCCACTTT.

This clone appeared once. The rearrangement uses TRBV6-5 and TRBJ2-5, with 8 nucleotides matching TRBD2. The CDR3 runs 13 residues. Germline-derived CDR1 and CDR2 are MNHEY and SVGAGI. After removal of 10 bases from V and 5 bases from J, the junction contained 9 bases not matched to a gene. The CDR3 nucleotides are TGTGCCACCAGACTAGCGTCAGGGGAGACCCAGTACTTC. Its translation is CATRLASGETQYF.

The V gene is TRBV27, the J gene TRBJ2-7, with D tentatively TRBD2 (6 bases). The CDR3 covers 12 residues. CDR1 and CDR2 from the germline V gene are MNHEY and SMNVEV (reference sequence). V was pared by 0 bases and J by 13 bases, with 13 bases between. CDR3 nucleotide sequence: TGTGCCAGCAGTTTATCGTCAGGACTAACCTACTTC. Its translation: CASSLSSGLTYF.

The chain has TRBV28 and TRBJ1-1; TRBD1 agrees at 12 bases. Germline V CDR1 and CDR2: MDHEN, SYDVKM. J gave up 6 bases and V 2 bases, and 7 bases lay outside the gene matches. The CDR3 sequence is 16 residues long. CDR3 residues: CASSLTPGQGAPEAFF. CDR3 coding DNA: TGTGCCAGCAGTTTAACCCCGGGACAGGGGGCTCCTGAAGCTTTCTTT.

The CDR3 DNA sequence: TGCGCCAGCAGCTTTGGAGGTAGCTATGGCTACACCTTC. It yields the protein CASSFGGSYGYTF. The chain recombines TRBV5-1 with TRBJ1-2, with D unresolved. V gave up 2 bases and J gave up 4 bases, with 9 bases separating them. The CDR3 runs to 13 residues. Germline V gives CDR1 SGHRS, CDR2 YFSETQ.

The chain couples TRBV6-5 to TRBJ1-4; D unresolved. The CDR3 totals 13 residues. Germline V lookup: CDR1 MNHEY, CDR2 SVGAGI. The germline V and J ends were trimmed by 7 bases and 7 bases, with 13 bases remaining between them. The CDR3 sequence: CASTEQTPEKLFF. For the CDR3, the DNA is TGTGCCAGCACCGAACAGACACCTGAAAAACTGTTTTTT.

CDR3 DNA: TGTGCCAGAAGCTTGGCCCTCGTTTTACAGGGGGCGGACACTGAAGCTTTCTTT. This sequence encodes CARSLALVLQGADTEAFF. The rearrangement links TRBV5-3 to TRBJ1-1; 9 bases are a match to TRBD1. TRBV5-3 is classed as an ORF, of uncertain function. The V segment lost 0 bases and the J segment 3 bases; nucleotides outside the gene matches: 12. The CDR3 covers 18 residues.

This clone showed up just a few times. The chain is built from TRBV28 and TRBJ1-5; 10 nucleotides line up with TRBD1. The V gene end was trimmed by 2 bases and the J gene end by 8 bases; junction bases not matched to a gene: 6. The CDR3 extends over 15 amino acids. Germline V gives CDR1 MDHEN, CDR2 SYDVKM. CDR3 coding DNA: TGTGCCAGCAGTTTACCGGGACAGGGGTACAAGCCCCAGCATTTT. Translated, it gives CASSLPGQGYKPQHF. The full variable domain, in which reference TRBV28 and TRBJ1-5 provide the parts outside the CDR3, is DVKVTQSSRYLVKRTGEKVFLECVQDMDHENMFWYRQDPGLGLRLIYFSYDVKMKEKGDIPEGYSVSREKKERFSLILESASTNQTSMYLCASSLPGQGYKPQHFGDGTRLSIL.